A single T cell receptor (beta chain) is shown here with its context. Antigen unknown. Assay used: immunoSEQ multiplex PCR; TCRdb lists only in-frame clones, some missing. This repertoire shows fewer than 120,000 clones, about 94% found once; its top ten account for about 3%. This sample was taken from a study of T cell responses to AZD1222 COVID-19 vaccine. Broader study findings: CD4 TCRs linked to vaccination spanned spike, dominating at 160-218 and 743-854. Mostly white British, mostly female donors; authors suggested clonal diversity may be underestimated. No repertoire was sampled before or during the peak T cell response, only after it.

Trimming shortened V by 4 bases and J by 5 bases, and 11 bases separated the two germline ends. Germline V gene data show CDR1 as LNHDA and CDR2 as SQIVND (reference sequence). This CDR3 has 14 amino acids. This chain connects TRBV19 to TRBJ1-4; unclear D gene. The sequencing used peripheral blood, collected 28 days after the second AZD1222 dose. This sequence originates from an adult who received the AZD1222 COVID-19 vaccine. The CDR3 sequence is CASSNPDGNEKLFF. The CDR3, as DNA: TGTGCCAGTAGTAACCCGGACGGGAATGAAAAACTGTTTTTT.